These T cell receptor beta chains were read from a single sample in a study of CD8 T cells in Susac syndrome. TCRdb re-called the immunoSEQ multiplex PCR reads with MiXCR, one entry per CDR3 protein. The repertoire holds 160,000 or so distinct CDR3 sequences, with roughly 95% as singletons. The sample comprised CD8+ T cells from PBMCs. These receptors came from a human donor with multiple sclerosis. The CDR3 runs from the conserved cysteine through the conserved F or W. Fields, in order: V gene, J gene, clone size, D gene, CDR3 DNA, CDR3 protein. D genes are given only for firm matches. Expanded clones get a size class; other rows say once, few or many, or leave the size out.

>TRBV12-3/TRBV12-4|TRBJ2-5|.|.
TGTGCCAGCAGTTTTGGGGTGGGCAGAATAGAAAAAGAGACCCAGTACTTC
CASSFGVGRIEKETQYF
>TRBV5-1|TRBJ1-2|.|.
TGCGCCAGCAGACGGGGAAGGGTTACGATAAACTATGGCTACACCTTC
CASRRGRVTINYGYTF
>TRBV29-1|TRBJ2-1|once|TRBD2
TGCAGCGTTGCCCGGGAGGGCCTCTACAATGAGCAGTTCTTC
CSVAREGLYNEQFF
>TRBV7-9|TRBJ1-1|.|TRBD1
TGTGCCAGCAGCTGGGGACAGGGAACTGAAGCTTTCTTT
CASSWGQGTEAFF
>TRBV11-2|TRBJ2-7|.|TRBD2
TGTGCCAGCAGCTGGCCAGCGGGGGGCAATTCCTACGAGCAGTACTTC
CASSWPAGGNSYEQYF
>TRBV20-1|TRBJ2-7|.|.
TGCAGTGCTAGAGGGCGGGACGGAGCCTACGAGCAGTACTTC
CSARGRDGAYEQYF
>TRBV30|TRBJ2-7|.|TRBD1
TGTGCCTGGGCGGACAGGGGTGGTTACGAGCAGTACTTC
CAWADRGGYEQYF
>TRBV2|TRBJ2-7|.|.
TGTGCCAGCAGGTCGGGGTACGACGAGCAGTACTTC
CASRSGYDEQYF
>TRBV29-1|TRBJ2-1|.|TRBD2
TGCAGCGTTGAACAGCGGGAGAGCTCCTACAATGAGCAGTTCTTC
CSVEQRESSYNEQFF
>TRBV4-2|TRBJ2-3|.|.
TGTGCCAGCAGCCAAGAGGACTACCGACCGACTAGCACAGATACGCAGTATTTT
CASSQEDYRPTSTDTQYF
>TRBV28|TRBJ2-1|.|.
TGTGCCAGCAGTTTAACTGCCTTTGGCAATGAGCAGTTCTTC
CASSLTAFGNEQFF
>TRBV7-9|TRBJ2-7|.|.
TGTGCCAGCAGCTTGGTCGGAGGAGACGAGCAGTACTTC
CASSLVGGDEQYF
>TRBV9|TRBJ2-3|.|.
TGTGCCAGCAGCGTCCAGCACCCCACAGATACGCAGTATTTT
CASSVQHPTDTQYF
>TRBV7-9|TRBJ2-5|.|TRBD2
TGTGCCAGCAGCCCGGGACTAGCGGGGGGCCTGTACCAAGAGACCCAGTACTTC
CASSPGLAGGLYQETQYF
>TRBV7-9|TRBJ1-2|.|.
TGTGCCAGCAGCCTCGGGGCGTATAGTGGCTACACCTTC
CASSLGAYSGYTF
>TRBV29-1|TRBJ2-7|.|TRBD1
TGCAGCGTTGTTAAGAGTACAGGGGGTAGATACGAGCAGTACTTC
CSVVKSTGGRYEQYF
>TRBV5-6|TRBJ1-2|.|TRBD1
TGTGCCAGCAGCGCCCGGCGGAGGGGGCTAGACTATGGCTACACCTTC
CASSARRRGLDYGYTF
>TRBV2|TRBJ2-1|.|.
TGTGCCAGCTTGTCTCAGGAGCAGTTCTTC
CASLSQEQFF
>TRBV3-1|TRBJ2-1|.|.
TGTGCCAGCAGCCAAGCCGCCCCGGGACAAGACTCCTACAATGAGCAGTTCTTC
CASSQAAPGQDSYNEQFF
>TRBV29-1|TRBJ1-2|.|.
TGCAGCGCCAGGGGTGGGTCCGGGGATGGCTACACCTTC
CSARGGSGDGYTF
>TRBV18|TRBJ1-1|.|TRBD1
TGTGCCAGCTCAGAGGGGGCCACTGAAGCTTTCTTT
CASSEGATEAFF
>TRBV29-1|TRBJ1-2|.|TRBD1
TGCAGCGTTTTCGGACAGGGTGGAAACTATGGCTACACCTTC
CSVFGQGGNYGYTF
>TRBV20-1|TRBJ2-7|.|TRBD2
TGCAGTGCTAGTGCCGGACTAGCGGGAGTCTACGAGCAGTACTTC
CSASAGLAGVYEQYF
>TRBV7-9|TRBJ2-2|.|TRBD1
TGTGCCAGCAGCTCACGGGACAGGGTTGTCACCGGGGAGCTGTTTTTT
CASSSRDRVVTGELFF
>TRBV2|TRBJ2-3|.|.
TGTGCCAGCAAAGGGAGTGGCGGGCTATTCACAGATACGCAGTATTTT
CASKGSGGLFTDTQYF
>TRBV12-3/TRBV12-4|TRBJ2-1|.|TRBD1
TGTGCCAGCCGGGACAGTCATTCATACAATGAGCAGTTCTTC
CASRDSHSYNEQFF
>TRBV7-9|TRBJ2-2|.|.
TGTGCCAGCAGCTTTCCCGCCGGGGAGCTGTTTTTT
CASSFPAGELFF
>TRBV9|TRBJ2-5|.|.
TGTGCCAGCAGCGCCTCCGGTGCCCTGGAGGAGACCCAGTACTTC
CASSASGALEETQYF
>TRBV13|TRBJ2-3|.|.
TGTGCCAGCAGCTCGGTCCGGACAGATACGCAGTATTTT
CASSSVRTDTQYF
>TRBV4-2|TRBJ2-1|.|.
TGTGCCAGCAGCCACGAAGTGGAGCAATACAATGAGCAGTTCTTC
CASSHEVEQYNEQFF
>TRBV20-1|TRBJ2-7|.|.
TGCAGTGCTAGAGATTCGGGGAGGCACAACTCCTACGAGCAGTACTTC
CSARDSGRHNSYEQYF
>TRBV13|TRBJ2-1|once|.
TGTGCCAGCAGCTTATTTGAGGGGCTGAGGGATGAGCAGTTCTTC
CASSLFEGLRDEQFF
>TRBV20-1|TRBJ1-5|.|.
TGCAGTGCCGAAGAGGGAACTCAGCCCCAGCATTTT
CSAEEGTQPQHF
>TRBV5-1|TRBJ2-1|.|.
TGCGCCAGCAGAGATACAGGGCAGGGCAATGAGCAGTTCTTC
CASRDTGQGNEQFF
>TRBV27|TRBJ2-7|.|TRBD2
TGTGCCAGCAGTCCCTGGACTAGCGGGAGATGGCCCCGTGGGCAGTACTTC
CASSPWTSGRWPRGQYF
>TRBV7-3|TRBJ2-1|.|.
TGTGCCAGCAGCAGGGGGGCCGGGTCCTACAATGAGCAGTTCTTC
CASSRGAGSYNEQFF
>TRBV29-1|TRBJ1-2|.|TRBD1
TGCAGCGCGGGAACTCCGGGACAGTACACCTTC
CSAGTPGQYTF
>TRBV6-5|TRBJ1-6|.|.
TGTGCCAGCAGTTACTCGTCAGGCCTAAATTCACCCCTCCACTTT
CASSYSSGLNSPLHF
>TRBV19|TRBJ1-1|.|.
TGTGCCAGTAAACCCGGGAACACTGAAGCTTTCTTT
CASKPGNTEAFF
>TRBV14|TRBJ2-1|.|.
TGTGCCAGCAGCCAAGCTAGACACAATGAGCAGTTCTTC
CASSQARHNEQFF
>TRBV7-9|TRBJ2-3|.|.
TGTGCCAGCAGCTTCGGAGGGGATACGCAGTATTTT
CASSFGGDTQYF
>TRBV29-1|TRBJ1-2|.|.
TGCAGCGTGCCCCGGGGGTATGGCTACACCTTC
CSVPRGYGYTF
>TRBV20-1|TRBJ2-5|.|TRBD2
TGCAGTGCCCCACCGGGACTAGCGGGGCTAGAGACCCAGTACTTC
CSAPPGLAGLETQYF
>TRBV7-9|TRBJ1-1|.|.
TGTGCCAGCAGCGGATGGATGAACACTGAAGCTTTCTTT
CASSGWMNTEAFF
>TRBV20-1|TRBJ1-1|.|.
TGCAGTGTCGTAGCAGGGACGAACACTGAAGCTTTCTTT
CSVVAGTNTEAFF
>TRBV19|TRBJ1-2|.|.
TGTGCCAGTACCCCGGAGCATTTGGGGTCTTATGGCTACACCTTC
CASTPEHLGSYGYTF
>TRBV29-1|TRBJ2-1|.|TRBD1
TGCAGCGTTGTTAGGTCACCGGGACAGCCCTACAATGAGCAGTTCTTC
CSVVRSPGQPYNEQFF
>TRBV7-9|TRBJ2-1|.|.
TGTGCCAGCAGCTTAGCACAGGGATTTCACAATGAGCAGTTCTTC
CASSLAQGFHNEQFF
>TRBV7-9|TRBJ2-5|.|.
TGTGCCAGCAGCTTATTCGGGCAGGGCCAAGAGACCCAGTACTTC
CASSLFGQGQETQYF
>TRBV2|TRBJ2-1|.|.
TGTGCCAGCAGGACTAATAATGAGCAGTTCTTC
CASRTNNEQFF
>TRBV15|TRBJ2-1|.|.
TGTGCCACCAGCAGAGTTCTGGGGTCGAGCTCCTACAATGAGCAGTTCTTC
CATSRVLGSSSYNEQFF
>TRBV4-1|TRBJ2-7|.|TRBD1
TGCGCCAGCAGCCACCCCTCAGACAGGGGGCAAGACTACGAGCAGTACTTC
CASSHPSDRGQDYEQYF
>TRBV29-1|TRBJ2-7|.|.
TGCAGCATAATCTCAGGGGTCAAGTACGAGCAGTACTTC
CSIISGVKYEQYF
>TRBV29-1|TRBJ2-1|.|TRBD2
TGCAGCGAGGAGGGGAGAGCGGGAGGGTCCTACAATGAGCAGTTCTTC
CSEEGRAGGSYNEQFF
>TRBV20-1|TRBJ2-1|.|TRBD2
TGCAGTGCTAGAGGGGAGGCGGGAGTGGCCAATGAGCAGTTCTTC
CSARGEAGVANEQFF
>TRBV30|TRBJ2-1|.|.
TGTGCCTGGAGTGTCCACTACGACCCTATCAATGAGCAGTTCTTC
CAWSVHYDPINEQFF
>TRBV27|TRBJ2-7|.|.
TGTGCCAGCAGCATTAGAGGGGCCTACGAGCAGTACTTC
CASSIRGAYEQYF